A selection of T cell receptor beta chains follows, all from one sample in a study of cytomegalovirus exposure and HLA in healthy donors. This table comes from immunoSEQ multiplex PCR, and its TCRdb copy is limited to in-frame clones, with some not included. This sample contains about 200,000 clones. Sequences were obtained from PBMCs. Receptor source: a boy aged 5-17 years in good health and CMV-seronegative. Both conserved end residues are part of each CDR3. The D gene is left open where the match is weak.

J,D,V,CDR3,DNA
TRBJ2-1,TRBD1,TRBV9,CASSDNTHRDRGWNEQFF,TGTGCCAGCAGCGACAACACCCACCGGGACAGGGGGTGGAATGAGCAGTTCTTC
TRBJ2-3,TRBD2,TRBV27,CASSFRLAGGTDTQYF,TGTGCCAGCAGTTTTCGGCTAGCGGGGGGCACAGATACGCAGTATTTT
TRBJ2-7,.,TRBV5-1,CASSFMRGPTYEQYF,TGCGCCAGCAGCTTTATGCGGGGGCCTACCTACGAGCAGTACTTC
TRBJ1-1,.,TRBV2,CASSIRDTEAFF,TGTGCCAGCAGTATCAGGGACACTGAAGCTTTCTTT
TRBJ2-7,.,TRBV7-8,CASSLIPRGSSYEQYF,TGTGCCAGCAGCTTAATCCCCAGGGGTAGCTCCTACGAGCAGTACTTC
TRBJ2-7,.,TRBV19,CASSAVEGGSYEQYF,TGTGCCAGTAGTGCCGTTGAGGGGGGGTCCTACGAGCAGTACTTC
TRBJ2-3,TRBD2,TRBV7-3,CASSPKAGGSADTQYF,TGTGCCAGCAGCCCGAAGGCGGGGGGGTCCGCTGATACGCAGTATTTT
TRBJ2-7,TRBD2,TRBV4-3,CASSQDYKRGGAYEQYF,TGCGCCAGCAGCCAAGATTACAAGCGGGGGGGGGCCTACGAGCAGTACTTC
TRBJ1-2,.,TRBV11-2,CASSLTDSLNYGYTF,TGTGCCAGCAGCTTGACGGACAGCCTAAACTATGGCTACACCTTC
TRBJ2-7,TRBD1,TRBV19,CASSILGQGGEQYF,TGTGCCAGTAGTATATTGGGACAGGGAGGCGAGCAGTACTTC
TRBJ1-2,TRBD1,TRBV4-1,CASSQDLSPMRARGPYGYTF,TGCGCCAGCAGCCAAGATCTTTCCCCCATGCGAGCCAGGGGGCCATATGGCTACACCTTC
TRBJ1-2,.,TRBV30,CAWSVQGFDGYTF,TGTGCCTGGAGTGTTCAGGGATTTGATGGCTACACCTTC
TRBJ1-1,.,TRBV11-2,CASSPEWNTEAFF,TGTGCCAGCAGCCCGGAGTGGAACACTGAAGCTTTCTTT
TRBJ1-1,TRBD1,TRBV9,CASSAISGTGGAGTEAFF,TGTGCCAGCAGCGCAATATCCGGGACAGGGGGCGCGGGCACTGAAGCTTTCTTT